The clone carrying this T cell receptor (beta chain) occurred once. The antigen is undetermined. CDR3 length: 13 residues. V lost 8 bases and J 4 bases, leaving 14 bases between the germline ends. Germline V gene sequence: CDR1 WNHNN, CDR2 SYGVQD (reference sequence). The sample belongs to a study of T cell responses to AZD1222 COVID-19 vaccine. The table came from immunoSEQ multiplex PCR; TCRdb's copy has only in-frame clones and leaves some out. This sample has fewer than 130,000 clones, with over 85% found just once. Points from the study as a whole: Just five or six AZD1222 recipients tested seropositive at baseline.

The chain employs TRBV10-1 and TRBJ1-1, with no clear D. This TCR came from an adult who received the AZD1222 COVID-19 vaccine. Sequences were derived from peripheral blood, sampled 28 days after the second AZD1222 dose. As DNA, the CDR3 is TGCGCCAGCGGAGCCCCCGGGTCCACTGAAGCTTTCTTT. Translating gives CASGAPGSTEAFF.